Detailed here is one T cell receptor beta chain. The data were obtained in a study of cytomegalovirus exposure and HLA in healthy donors. The study ran its PCR with 60 Vbeta and 13 Jbeta primers. Only in-frame clones appear in the TCRdb table, and some are missing; sequencing was by immunoSEQ multiplex PCR. The table records about 130,000 clones, 70% to 80% of them present only once. CDR1 and CDR2 (germline): MDHEN, SYDVKM. The CDR3 runs 14 residues. Trimming cost V 5 bases and J 7 bases; bases outside gene matches: 8. The sequencing sample was made of PBMCs. This TCR came from a woman in her 50s in good health and CMV-seronegative. The chain carries TRBV28 and TRBJ2-5, with TRBD1 matching 9 bases. In DNA, the CDR3 is TGTGCCAGCAGTCATTATGACAGGGGGGGGACCCAGTACTTC. As protein: CASSHYDRGGTQYF.